The 15 T cell receptor beta chains reported below all come from one sample, sequenced in a study of regulatory T cells in long-lasting Graves disease. TCR beta libraries were built with iRepertoire HTBI primers and Arm-PCR of CDR3 regions. TCRdb independently ran MiXCR on the multiplex PCR reads; one entry per CDR3 protein. The top ten hold approximately 14% of the sample, which has some 250,000 distinct CDR3 sequences, 20% seen once. Specified time point: newly diagnosed GD, antithyroid drugs for less than 3 months. The TCR library was prepared using RNA isolated from PBMCs. The source material was peripheral blood mononuclear cells (PBMCs), sampled at new diagnosis, from a patient treated with antithyroid drugs. The receptors come from a female donor with Graves disease.

As concerns this clonotype: Given a much more abundant clone one base away, this may be a read error. The chain combines TRBV6-1 with TRBJ2-2; D is unclear. The length of the CDR3 is 15 residues. From germline, CDR1 is MNHNS and CDR2 SASEGT. Here the CDR3 DNA reads TGTGCCAGCAGCAAACCCCGTGGCGGCACCAGGGAGCTGTTTTTT. Its protein product is CASSKPRGGTRELFF.

Many counts were recorded for this clonotype. The chain combines TRBV20-1 with TRBJ2-1; 8 positions match TRBD2. Germline assignment: CDR1 DFQATT and CDR2 SNEGSKA (reference sequence). The CDR3 runs 16 residues. The junction had 16 bases not matched to a gene; V was cut back by 3 bases and J by 9 bases. This CDR3 reads CSARRILSGGQGEQFF. Written as DNA, the CDR3 is TGCAGTGCTAGGAGAATTTTGTCGGGGGGGCAAGGTGAGCAGTTCTTC.

The chain combines TRBV19 with TRBJ2-1; 14 positions match TRBD2. Germline V gene sequence: CDR1 LNHDA, CDR2 SQIVND (reference sequence). After removal of 7 bases from V and 11 bases from J, the junction contained 7 bases not matched to a gene. CDR3 size: 14 residues. The CDR3 DNA reads as TGTGCCAGTATCGGGACTAGCGGGGGTCTCAAGCAGTTCTTC. Translating it yields CASIGTSGGLKQFF.

Comments on this clonotype: This could be a read error, since a much larger clone is one nucleotide away. The V gene is TRBV10-3, the J gene TRBJ2-3; TRBD2 matches 10 bases. The junction had 8 bases not matched to a gene; V was cut back by 3 bases and J by 2 bases. The CDR3 spans 17 residues. Germline V gene sequence: CDR1 ENHRY, CDR2 SYGVKD. Written as DNA, the CDR3 is TGTGCCATCAGTGACCCAGGGACTAGCGCAACCACAGATACGCAGTATTTT. Translating it yields CAISDPGTSATTDTQYF.

This clonotype has ten or more counts. The CDR3 loop is CASSLVPSSRGNEQFF. CDR3 nucleotide sequence: TGTGCCAGCAGCTTAGTGCCCTCAAGTAGGGGTAATGAGCAGTTCTTC. V is TRBV7-9 and J is TRBJ2-1, with a tentative D call TRBD1 (5 bases). The V end was cut by 1 base, the J end by 7 bases, with 17 bases between. The germline gives CDR1 SEHNR, CDR2 FQNEAQ (reference sequence). The CDR3 totals 16 residues.

This clonotype was recorded at least ten times. The CDR3 DNA follows: TGTGCCAGCAGCTGGATAGCGGCCCGCTCCTACGAGCAGTACTTC. It yields the protein CASSWIAARSYEQYF. This chain joins TRBV2 and TRBJ2-7; D may be TRBD2 (6 bases). Trimming left V 6 bases short and J 0 bases short, with 15 bases between. This CDR3 comprises 15 residues. Looked up from germline, CDR1 is SNHLY and CDR2 is FYNNEI.

This clonotype was counted ten times or more. This chain connects TRBV14 to TRBJ2-5; 9 positions agree with TRBD1. CDR3 length: 16 amino acids. Germline CDR1 reads SGHDN; CDR2 reads FVKESK. The V segment lost 3 bases and the J segment 8 bases; nucleotides outside the gene matches: 13. CDR3 amino acids: CASSHGSGTGKLTQYF. As DNA, the CDR3 is TGTGCCAGCAGCCACGGCTCCGGGACAGGGAAGTTAACCCAGTACTTC.

This clonotype showed up many times. The V gene is TRBV3-1, the J gene TRBJ2-5; 9 nucleotides agree with TRBD1. Germline V gene lookup returns CDR1 LGHDT and CDR2 YNNKEL (reference sequence). The length of the CDR3 is 15 residues. V gave up 4 bases and J gave up 3 bases; unmatched junction bases: 6. CDR3 sequence (DNA): TGTGCCAGCAGCCTAGGGGACAGGGACGAAGAGACCCAGTACTTC. Protein: CASSLGDRDEETQYF.

Worth noting for this clonotype: This may stem from a read error, because a much larger clone lies one nucleotide away. J is TRBJ2-4 and V is TRBV12-3 or TRBV12-4; D possibly corresponds to TRBD1 (5 bases). The CDR3 loop spans 13 amino acids. The CDR3 DNA follows: TGTGCCAACAGTTTAGCAGGGAAAAACATTCAGTACTTC. Translating gives CANSLAGKNIQYF.

V usage is TRBV4-1 and J usage is TRBJ1-1; no firm D call. CDR3 size: 13 residues. The germline gives CDR1 MGHRA, CDR2 YSYEKL. V lost 1 base and J lost 2, with 5 bases in between. The CDR3 sequence: CASSQVQNTEAFF. CDR3 sequence (DNA): TGCGCCAGCAGCCAAGTACAAAACACTGAAGCTTTCTTT.

V usage is TRBV12-3 or TRBV12-4 and J usage is TRBJ2-1; TRBD2 agrees at 9 bases. The CDR3 length is 14 residues. V dropped 7 bases and J dropped 15; count of bases not matched to a gene: 16. CDR3 region: CASTLAGGPGVGFF. The CDR3 coding sequence is TGTGCCAGCACTCTCGCGGGAGGGCCCGGTGTTGGGTTCTTC.

This clonotype was observed a few times. The chain links TRBV29-1 to TRBJ1-1; unclear D gene. V was cut by 7 bases and J by 7 bases, with 13 bases left in between. This CDR3 has 11 amino acids. Germline CDR1 reads SQVTM; CDR2 reads ANQGSEA. CDR3 nucleotide sequence: TGCAGCGAGACAACCTATTTTGAAGCTTTCTTT. Protein product: CSETTYFEAFF.

Of note for this clonotype: The junction departs from germline at one end; a sequencing error may be responsible. The CDR3 loop is CASSPRQDLLYSNRPQHF. The CDR3 DNA is TGTGCCAGCAGCCCGAGACAGGACCTTCTTTATAGCAATCGGCCCCAGCATTTT. This chain joins TRBV7-2 and TRBJ1-5; D is possibly TRBD1 (6 bases). This CDR3 region has 18 residues. Germline CDR1 is SGHTA and CDR2 is FQGNSA. Full variable domain (remainder filled in from reference TRBV7-2 and TRBJ1-5): GAGVSQSPSNKVTEKGKDVELRCDPISGHTALYWYRQSLGQGLEFLIYFQGNSAPDKSGLPSDRFSAERTGGSVSTLTIQRTQQEDSAVYLCASSPRQDLLYSNRPQHFGDGTRLSIL.

This clonotype has just a few counts. V and J are TRBV30 and TRBJ2-2; TRBD1 agrees at 9 bases. The V gene end was trimmed by 7 bases and the J gene end by 7 bases; junction bases not matched to a gene: 7. The length of the CDR3 is 13 residues. Germline CDR1 GTSNPN, CDR2 SVGIG (reference sequence). CDR3 nucleotide sequence: TGTGCCTTTCGGGACAGGGCTTACGGGGAGCTGTTTTTT. Protein: CAFRDRAYGELFF.

This clonotype was observed at least ten times. This chain joins TRBV10-3 and TRBJ2-1; D may be TRBD2 (6 bases). The germline V gene has CDR1 ENHRY and CDR2 SYGVKD. This CDR3 region has 14 residues. Between the trimmed V and J ends, which lost 2 bases and 9 bases, there was a span of 14 bases. CDR3 sequence: CAISETEGHTEQFF. CDR3 bases: TGTGCCATCAGTGAGACGGAGGGCCACACTGAGCAGTTCTTC.